This TCR beta chain originates from a study of OX40 agonist ivuxolimab in advanced cancers. Overall study context: Ivuxolimab is a fully human IgG2 antibody that activates OX40 (CD134).

This CDR3 comprises 16 residues. After removal of 5 bases from V and 2 bases from J, the junction contained 10 bases not matched to a gene. In germline, CDR1 is SGHRS, CDR2 YFSETQ. Comment on this clone: What it recognizes is unknown.

Sequencing used immunoSEQ multiplex PCR; TCRdb keeps in-frame clones, though not all of them. The data contain under 100,000 clones, 84% of them singletons. Study-wide findings and caveats: CD8+ T cells averaged more expanded clones than CD4+. Near-lowest levels of clonal expansion characterized partial responders at 0.1-3.0 mg/kg. Some nonresponders likewise displayed low normalized T-cell clonal expansion.

The V call is TRBV5-1, the J call TRBJ2-3; 8 nucleotides align to TRBD1. The source was CD4+ or CD8+ T cells sorted from blood, collected in a trial of the OX40 agonist ivuxolimab. The clonotype was recovered from an adult with an advanced solid tumor such as melanoma, head and neck, liver or kidney cancer. The CDR3 DNA reads TGCGCCAGCAGTTCGGACGGGACAGGCCCCACAGATACGCAGTATTTT. Residues: CASSSDGTGPTDTQYF.